Listed here are 14 T cell receptor beta chains from one sample, sequenced in a study of blood T cells in healthy people across ages. Combining a sample-barcoded 5' primer with a J-beta primer mix, a second PCR ran for roughly 6 to 12 cycles. MiXCR was run by TCRdb on the 5' RACE reads, yielding one entry per CDR3 protein. Here the sample spans about 930,000 distinct CDR3 sequences, roughly 28% being singletons. A further study also used this sample, focusing on T cells of mothers and their children.

The material sequenced was blood. Receptors were obtained from a middle-aged woman in good health.

This clonotype was counted a few times. The V gene is TRBV7-8, the J gene TRBJ2-3, with 10 bases aligning to TRBD2. The CDR3 runs 16 residues. After removal of 1 base from V and 2 bases from J, the junction contained 3 bases not matched to a gene. Germline assignment: CDR1 SGHVS and CDR2 FQNEAQ. As DNA, the CDR3 is TGTGCCAGCAGCTTAGTAGCGGGGGGTTTCACAGATACGCAGTATTTT. Its translation: CASSLVAGGFTDTQYF.

As to this clonotype: Possible read error: a much larger clone is one base away. V gene TRBV6-5 combines with J gene TRBJ1-2; TRBD1 matches at 10 bases. The V segment lost 5 bases and the J segment 8 bases; nucleotides outside the gene matches: 11. Germline values: CDR1 MNHEY, CDR2 SVGAGI. This CDR3 has 15 amino acids. As DNA, the CDR3 is TGTGCCAGCAGTACCCAAGGACAGGGGGGTCGGGGCTACACCTTC. Translation gives CASSTQGQGGRGYTF.

The J gene is TRBJ2-3, the V gene TRBV5-1, with unresolved D. V lost 4 bases and J lost 2, with 8 bases in between. Per germline, CDR1 SGHRS and CDR2 YFSETQ. This CDR3 region has 13 residues. Here the CDR3 DNA reads TGCGCCAGCAGCGCCCTCCCCACAGATACGCAGTATTTT. The encoded protein is CASSALPTDTQYF.

This clonotype was picked up many times. CDR3 DNA: TGCAGCGTTGAAGATCCCACAAGGGGCAGGGACACCGGGGAGCTGTTTTTT. Protein product: CSVEDPTRGRDTGELFF. The rearrangement links TRBV29-1 to TRBJ2-2, with a weak D call TRBD1 (5 bases). V lost 0 bases and J 3 bases, leaving 17 bases between the germline ends. The CDR3 consists of 17 residues. The germline CDR1 and CDR2 sequences are SQVTM and ANQGSEA.

This clonotype has a count of ten or more. The CDR3 here is CASSPMGGTGGAGQFF. Here the CDR3 DNA reads TGTGCCAGCAGCCCCATGGGCGGGACAGGGGGCGCTGGGCAGTTCTTC. The chain joins TRBV7-3 to TRBJ2-1; 12 bases are a match to TRBD1. Per the germline V gene, CDR1 is SGHTA and CDR2 is FQGTGA. After removal of 5 bases from V and 12 bases from J, the junction contained 14 bases not matched to a gene. This CDR3 comprises 16 residues.

The CDR3 protein is CASNLNGEETQYF. In DNA, the CDR3 is TGCGCCTCCAACTTGAACGGTGAAGAGACCCAGTACTTC. This sequence joins TRBV5-1 and TRBJ2-5; the D is unclear. There are 13 residues in the CDR3. The germline CDR1 and CDR2 sequences are SGHRS and YFSETQ. V was trimmed by 10 bases and J by 3 bases, leaving 16 bases between them.

As concerns this clonotype: This may stem from a read error, because a much larger clone lies one nucleotide away. V and J are TRBV20-1 and TRBJ2-5; 7 nucleotides align to TRBD1. The CDR3 contains 14 residues. Trimming took 5 bases from V and 5 from J; bases not matched to a gene: 11. The germline V gene has CDR1 DFQATT and CDR2 SNEGSKA (reference sequence). The chain's CDR3 is CSAGTTGIMETQYF. The CDR3 nucleotides are TGCAGTGCTGGGACGACAGGGATAATGGAGACCCAGTACTTC.

The V gene is TRBV7-9, the J gene TRBJ2-7; D is perhaps TRBD1 (5 bases). This CDR3 comprises 14 residues. Germline CDR1 reads SEHNR; CDR2 reads FQNEAQ (reference sequence). Deletions cut 3 bases from V and 1 base from J, with 10 bases between. The CDR3 loop is CASSFGQKSYEQYF. In DNA, the CDR3 is TGTGCCAGCAGCTTCGGACAAAAGTCCTACGAGCAGTACTTC.

This clonotype appeared many times. This rearrangement joins TRBV5-1 to TRBJ2-5, with TRBD2 matching 7 bases. There are 14 residues in the CDR3. Germline assignment: CDR1 SGHRS and CDR2 YFSETQ. After removal of 3 bases from V and 0 bases from J, the junction contained 2 bases not matched to a gene. The CDR3 spells CASSYGTNQETQYF. In nucleotides, the CDR3 is TGCGCCAGCAGCTACGGGACTAACCAAGAGACCCAGTACTTC.

This clonotype was picked up many times. The chain uses TRBV6-2 or TRBV6-3 and TRBJ2-7; tentatively, D is TRBD1 or TRBD2 (5 bases each). The CDR3 runs to 17 residues. Germline V CDR1 and CDR2: MNHEY, SVGEGT. Between the trimmed V and J ends, which lost 2 bases and 3 bases, there was a span of 20 bases. CDR3: CASSYPPGRPNLYEQYF. The CDR3 nucleotides are TGTGCCAGCAGTTACCCCCCGGGACGTCCTAACCTCTACGAGCAGTACTTC.

The V and J genes are TRBV12-3 or TRBV12-4 and TRBJ1-5; possible D gene TRBD1, 5 bases. The V end lost 1 base, the J end lost 3 bases, and 13 bases lay between the germline ends. The CDR3 is 16 amino acids. The CDR3 DNA reads as TGTGCCAGCAGTTTAGGATGGGGGATTGACAATCAGCCCCAGCATTTT. Translating it yields CASSLGWGIDNQPQHF.

In this sample, this clonotype turned up a few times. The chain links TRBV27 to TRBJ2-7, with D tentatively TRBD1 (5 bases). The V end was cut by 5 bases, the J end by 3 bases, with 17 bases between. The germline gives CDR1 MNHEY, CDR2 SMNVEV (reference sequence). The CDR3 runs to 15 residues. The CDR3 here is CASSPEPGLVYEQYF. The CDR3 bases are TGTGCCAGCAGTCCAGAACCAGGGTTGGTCTACGAGCAGTACTTC.

This clonotype was detected many times. This chain links TRBV7-8 with TRBJ1-2; D gene uncertain. CDR1 is SGHVS and CDR2 is FQNEAQ in the germline V gene. CDR3 size: 14 residues. Deletions cut 3 bases from V and 2 bases from J, with 10 bases between. CDR3 protein: CASSFSLGNYGYTF. The CDR3 DNA sequence: TGTGCCAGCAGCTTCTCTTTGGGGAACTATGGCTACACCTTC.

This chain uses TRBV24-1 with TRBJ2-5; 8 bases line up with TRBD1. V was clipped by 2 bases and J by 7 bases; unmatched bases: 8. Germline V gene lookup returns CDR1 KGHDR and CDR2 SFDVKD. The CDR3 loop spans 15 amino acids. The CDR3 protein is CATSDSRGLRGTQYF. The CDR3 DNA reads as TGTGCCACCAGTGATTCCAGGGGGCTTAGGGGGACCCAGTACTTC.